This TCR beta chain was sequenced during a study of shared clonotypes between healthy human individuals. General observations from the study: It was expected that sequencing depth would affect clonotype sharing among donors.

This CDR3 region has 15 residues. With 3 bases removed from V and 0 bases from J, the gap between germline ends came to 9 bases. Per germline, CDR1 SEHNR and CDR2 FQNEAQ (reference sequence). For this clone: Its target is unknown.

Genomic DNA of every subset was divided equally among multiple immunoSEQ plates. Only in-frame clones appear in the TCRdb table, and some are missing; sequencing was by immunoSEQ multiplex PCR. The table has roughly 2.4 million clones, nearly 97% seen once; the top ten hold 0.1% to 0.15%. Sequences were obtained from naive CD4+ T cells sorted from blood. Subset reported: CD45RA+ positively selected. The source is a man between 18 and 29 years old in good health. The rearrangement uses TRBV7-9 and TRBJ1-5; D unresolved. This chain's CDR3 is CASSLGTVSNQPQHF. CDR3 DNA: TGTGCCAGCAGCTTGGGAACAGTTAGCAATCAGCCCCAGCATTTT.